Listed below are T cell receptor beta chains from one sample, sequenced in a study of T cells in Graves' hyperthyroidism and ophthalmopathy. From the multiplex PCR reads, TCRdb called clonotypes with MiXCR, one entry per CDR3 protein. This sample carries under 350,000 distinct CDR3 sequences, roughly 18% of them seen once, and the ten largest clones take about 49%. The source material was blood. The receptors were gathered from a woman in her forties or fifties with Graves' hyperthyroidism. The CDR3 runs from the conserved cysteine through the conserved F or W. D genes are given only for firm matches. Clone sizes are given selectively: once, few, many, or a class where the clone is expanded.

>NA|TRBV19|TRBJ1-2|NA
CASSIRDGGYTF
TGTGCCAGTAGTATCAGGGATGGTGGCTACACCTTC
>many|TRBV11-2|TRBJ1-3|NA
CASSGEGGTIYF
TGTGCCAGCAGCGGAGAGGGGGGCACCATATATTTT
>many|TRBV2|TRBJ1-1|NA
CASRQDLNTEAFF
TGTGCCAGCCGCCAGGACCTGAACACTGAAGCTTTCTTT
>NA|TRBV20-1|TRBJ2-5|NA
CSASRNSPQETQYF
TGCAGTGCTAGTCGAAACAGTCCGCAGGAGACCCAGTACTTC
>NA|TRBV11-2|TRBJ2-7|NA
CASSLVHSYEQYF
TGTGCCAGCAGCTTAGTACACTCCTACGAGCAGTACTTC
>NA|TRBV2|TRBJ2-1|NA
CASRYGPWGEQFF
TGTGCCAGCAGGTACGGGCCATGGGGTGAGCAGTTCTTC
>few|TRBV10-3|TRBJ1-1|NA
CAISPGNEAFF
TGTGCCATCAGTCCGGGAAATGAAGCTTTCTTT
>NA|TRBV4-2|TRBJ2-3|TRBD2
CASSRGEGTDTQYF
TGTGCCAGCAGTCGGGGGGAGGGGACAGATACGCAGTATTTT
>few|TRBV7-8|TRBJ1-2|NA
CASSLMEGTFDGYTF
TGTGCCAGCAGCTTAATGGAGGGGACATTCGATGGCTACACCTTC
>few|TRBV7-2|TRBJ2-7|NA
CASSLGRALGEQYF
TGTGCCAGCAGCTTAGGACGGGCTTTGGGCGAGCAGTACTTC